This T cell receptor (beta chain) was recovered during a study of blood T cell repertoires in COVID-19. For the study at large: The study drew acute and convalescent COVID-19 samples from the United States, Italy and Spain. Nucleic acid was either cDNA or gDNA, and it came from T cells, B-cell-depleted T cells, or PBMCs.

The CDR3 is 16 amino acids. V shed 0 bases, J shed 4 bases, and the junction held 3 bases outside the gene matches. The germline gives CDR1 SGDLS, CDR2 YYNGEE. Under the authors' procedure: Estimation of nucleated cell counts relied on the amplification of reference gene primers. TCRdb's copy holds only in-frame clones and misses some; the assay was immunoSEQ multiplex PCR. That table gives V, J and clone size, and the DNA gave D and trimming. There are about 440,000 clones in the sample; more than 85% occur only once, and 4% to 4.5% lies in the top ten. Sequenced sample: peripheral blood. This clonotype originated in a woman aged 25 to 39 with acute or convalescent COVID-19. This rearrangement joins TRBV9 to TRBJ2-1; TRBD2 aligns across 11 bases. This CDR3 is CASSVDVAGGYNEQFF. The CDR3 nucleotides read TGTGCCAGCAGCGTAGACGTAGCGGGGGGGTACAATGAGCAGTTCTTC. Drawing the rest from reference TRBV9 and TRBJ2-1, the complete variable domain is DSGVTQTPKHLITATGQRVTLRCSPRSGDLSVYWYQQSLDQGLQFLIQYYNGEERAKGNILERFSAQQFPDLHSELNLSSLELGDSALYFCASSVDVAGGYNEQFFGPGTRLTVL.